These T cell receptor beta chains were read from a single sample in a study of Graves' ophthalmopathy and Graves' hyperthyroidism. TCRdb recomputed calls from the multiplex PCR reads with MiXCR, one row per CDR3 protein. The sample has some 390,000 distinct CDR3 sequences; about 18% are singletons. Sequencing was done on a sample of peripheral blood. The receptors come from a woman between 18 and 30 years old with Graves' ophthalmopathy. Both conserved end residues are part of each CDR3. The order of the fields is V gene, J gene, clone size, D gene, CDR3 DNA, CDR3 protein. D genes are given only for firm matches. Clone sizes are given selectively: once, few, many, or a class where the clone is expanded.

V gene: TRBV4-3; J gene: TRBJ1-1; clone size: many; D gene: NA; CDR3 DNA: TGCGCCAGCAGCCAAGTAGCGGGTGGTAGCACTGAAGCTTTCTTT; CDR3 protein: CASSQVAGGSTEAFF
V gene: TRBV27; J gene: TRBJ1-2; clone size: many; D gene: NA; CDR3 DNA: TGTGCCAGCAGTTTCTCTCCTGATCGGGTTGGCTACACCTTC; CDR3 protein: CASSFSPDRVGYTF
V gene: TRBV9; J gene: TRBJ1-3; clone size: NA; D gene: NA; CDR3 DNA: TGTGCCAGCAGCGGCCGGACAGCGAGCTCTGGAAACACCATATATTTT; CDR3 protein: CASSGRTASSGNTIYF
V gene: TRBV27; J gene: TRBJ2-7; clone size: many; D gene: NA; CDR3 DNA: TGTGCCAGCAGTTTGTCAAGGGCAGCTTACTACTACGAGCAGTACTTC; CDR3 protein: CASSLSRAAYYYEQYF
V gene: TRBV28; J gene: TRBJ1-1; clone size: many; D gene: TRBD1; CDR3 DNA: TGTGCCAGCAGTTACAACATACGGACAGGGGGCAACCCTGAAGCTTTCTTT; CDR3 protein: CASSYNIRTGGNPEAFF
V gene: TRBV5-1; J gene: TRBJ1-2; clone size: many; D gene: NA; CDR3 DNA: TGCGCCAGCAGCTGGGCCCAGGGAAATTATGGCTACACCTTC; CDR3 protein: CASSWAQGNYGYTF
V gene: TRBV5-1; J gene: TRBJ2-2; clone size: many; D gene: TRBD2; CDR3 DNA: TGCGCCAGCAACTTCGGACTAGCGGGGGGCACCGGGGAGCTGTTTTTT; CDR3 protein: CASNFGLAGGTGELFF
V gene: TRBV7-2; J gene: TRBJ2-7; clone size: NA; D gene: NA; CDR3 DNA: TGTGCCAGCAGCTTAGTGGGGAAAGTCTACGAGCAGTACTTC; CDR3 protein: CASSLVGKVYEQYF
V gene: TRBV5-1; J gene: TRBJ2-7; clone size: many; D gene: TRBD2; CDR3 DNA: TGCGCCAGCAGCGCCGCGGGACTAGCGGGAGCACCAGAGCAGTACTTC; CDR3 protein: CASSAAGLAGAPEQYF
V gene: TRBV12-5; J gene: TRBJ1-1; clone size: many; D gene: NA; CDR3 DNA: TGTGCTAGTGGTTTGTCACAGTTTGAAGCTTTCTTT; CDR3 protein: CASGLSQFEAFF
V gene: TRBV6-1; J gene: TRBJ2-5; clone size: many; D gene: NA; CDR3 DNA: TGTGCCAGCAGTGAAGAAGGAGGTTTTTTTGGGGAGACCCAGTACTTC; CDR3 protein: CASSEEGGFFGETQYF
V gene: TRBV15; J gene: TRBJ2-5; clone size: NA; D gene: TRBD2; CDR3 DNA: TGTGCCACCAGCAGAGGAGGGAGGGCAGAGACCCAGTACTTC; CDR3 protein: CATSRGGRAETQYF
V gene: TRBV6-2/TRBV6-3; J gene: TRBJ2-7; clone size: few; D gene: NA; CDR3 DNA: TGTGCCAGCAGTTACCGGGGCCCCATTATCGAGCAGTACTTC; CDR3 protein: CASSYRGPIIEQYF
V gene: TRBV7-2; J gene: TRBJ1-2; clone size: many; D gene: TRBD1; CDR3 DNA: TGTGCCAGCAGTTGGGACAGGAGTTTTGGCTACACCTTC; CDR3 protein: CASSWDRSFGYTF
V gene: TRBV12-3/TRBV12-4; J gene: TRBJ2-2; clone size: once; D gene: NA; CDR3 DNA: TGTGCCAGCAGATTACAGATCACCGGGGAGCTGTTTTTT; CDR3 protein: CASRLQITGELFF
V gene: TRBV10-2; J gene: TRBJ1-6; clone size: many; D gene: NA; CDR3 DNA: TGCGCCAGCAGTGAGTCGGGACCCTCTATCAATTCACCCCTCCACTTT; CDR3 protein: CASSESGPSINSPLHF
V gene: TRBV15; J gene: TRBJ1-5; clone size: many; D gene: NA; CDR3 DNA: TGTGCCACCAGCAGAATTCAGGGAAGCAATCAGCCCCAGCATTTT; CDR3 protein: CATSRIQGSNQPQHF
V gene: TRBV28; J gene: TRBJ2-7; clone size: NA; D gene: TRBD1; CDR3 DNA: TGTGCCAGCACGCCGGGACAGATTTCCTACGAGCAGTACTTC; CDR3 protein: CASTPGQISYEQYF
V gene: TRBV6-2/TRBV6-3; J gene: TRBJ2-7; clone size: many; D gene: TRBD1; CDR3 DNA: TGTGCCAGCAGTTACGGACAGGGGGCCAACGAGCAGTACTTC; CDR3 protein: CASSYGQGANEQYF
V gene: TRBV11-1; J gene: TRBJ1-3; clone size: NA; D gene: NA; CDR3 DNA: TGTGCCAGCAGCTCCGGCGGCGGATGGGATATTGGAAACACCATATATTTT; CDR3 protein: CASSSGGGWDIGNTIYF
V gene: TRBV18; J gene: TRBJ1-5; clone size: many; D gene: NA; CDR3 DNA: TGTGCCAGCTCACGAGGGGAGAGCAATCAGCCCCAGCATTTT; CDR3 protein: CASSRGESNQPQHF
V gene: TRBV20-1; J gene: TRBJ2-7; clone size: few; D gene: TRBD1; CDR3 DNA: TGCAGTGCCTCGGACAGGGGTTACGAGCAGTACTTC; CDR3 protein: CSASDRGYEQYF
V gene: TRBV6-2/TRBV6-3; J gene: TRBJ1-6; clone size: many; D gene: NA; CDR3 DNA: TGTGCCAGCAGCACCCAAAACCTGGGAGCACCCCTCCACTTT; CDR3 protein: CASSTQNLGAPLHF
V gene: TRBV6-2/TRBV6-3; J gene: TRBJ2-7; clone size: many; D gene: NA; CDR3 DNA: TGTGCCAGCAGGCTTCCTACAGGGACGATGGCCTACGAGCAGTACTTC; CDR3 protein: CASRLPTGTMAYEQYF
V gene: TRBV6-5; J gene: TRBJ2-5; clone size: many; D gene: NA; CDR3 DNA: TGTGCCAGCAGGCGCCCGGGCGGTGCGGCGATGGAGACCCAGTACTTC; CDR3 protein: CASRRPGGAAMETQYF
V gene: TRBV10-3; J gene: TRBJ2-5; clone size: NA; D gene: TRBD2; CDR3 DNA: TGTGCCATCAGGGGAGGCGGGGGGGGGAAAGAGACTCAGTACTTC; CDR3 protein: CAIRGGGGGKETQYF
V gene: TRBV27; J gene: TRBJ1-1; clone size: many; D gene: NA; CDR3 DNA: TGTGCCAGCAGAGACAGACTGAACACTGAAGCTTTCTTT; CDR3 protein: CASRDRLNTEAFF
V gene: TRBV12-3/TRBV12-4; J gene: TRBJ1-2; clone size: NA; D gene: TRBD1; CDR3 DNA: TGTGCCAGCAGCCTGGACAGGGGGGTATTCGGCTACACCTTC; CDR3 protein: CASSLDRGVFGYTF
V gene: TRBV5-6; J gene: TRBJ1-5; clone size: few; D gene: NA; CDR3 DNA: TGTGCCAGCAGCTTTCGAGGACAGTTGGGGGGACAGCCCCAGCATTTT; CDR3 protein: CASSFRGQLGGQPQHF
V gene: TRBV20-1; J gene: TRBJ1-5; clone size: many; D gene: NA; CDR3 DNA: TGCAGTGCTAGTCGGACACCGGGAGATACGCAGCCCCAGCATTTT; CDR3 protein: CSASRTPGDTQPQHF